One and the same sample provided the 24 T cell receptor beta chains below, sequenced in a study of CD8+ T cells in alopecia areata. Treatment specified: oral pan-JAK inhibitor, 5-10 mg twice daily. Sequencing relied on a cDNA template that was reverse transcribed from extracted RNA. Generated by immunoSEQ multiplex PCR, the TCRdb table keeps only in-frame clones and is missing some. The repertoire holds about 280,000 clones, with about 62% as singletons. The specimen comprised CD4+ T cells sorted from blood, sampled at week 24, from a patient treated with tofacitinib. The receptor source for this set is a human donor with alopecia areata.

The rearrangement links TRBV30 to TRBJ1-4; TRBD1 agrees at 7 bases. Germline loops: CDR1 GTSNPN, CDR2 SVGIG (reference sequence). This CDR3 comprises 14 residues. V shed 5 bases and J 3 bases; nucleotides not matched to a gene: 6. The CDR3 protein is CAWSQGLPNEKLFF. The DNA of the CDR3 is TGTGCCTGGTCACAGGGGCTGCCTAATGAAAAACTGTTTTTT.

The table lists this clone with a few counts. The chain carries TRBV6-6 and TRBJ1-2, with D hard to call. Trimming took off 6 bases at V and 6 bases at J, with 5 bases between the two ends. Germline CDR1 MNHNY, CDR2 SVGAGI (reference sequence). The CDR3 spans 10 residues. The CDR3, as DNA: TGTGCCAGCAGGGGAGATGGCTACACCTTC. Its translation is CASRGDGYTF.

The V gene is TRBV11-2, the J gene TRBJ2-7; D may match TRBD1 or TRBD2 (7 bases each). CDR3 length: 14 residues. Between the trimmed V and J ends, which lost 5 bases and 7 bases, there was a span of 18 bases. Germline V CDR1 and CDR2: SGHAT, FQNNGV. CDR3 in amino acids: CASSRQGLSREQYF. The CDR3, as DNA: TGTGCCAGCAGCCGACAGGGACTATCGAGGGAGCAGTACTTC.

The chain uses TRBV7-2 and TRBJ2-2; D uncertain. Germline V gene lookup returns CDR1 SGHTA and CDR2 FQGNSA. V lost 2 bases, J lost 3 bases, and 4 bases lay in between. The CDR3 has 13 amino acids. The CDR3 protein is CASSLFYTGELFF. Here the CDR3 DNA reads TGTGCCAGCAGCTTATTCTACACCGGGGAGCTGTTTTTT.

CDR3 sequence reads: CAWSGQGGEKLFF. The CDR3 coding sequence is TGTGCCTGGAGTGGCCAGGGAGGTGAAAAACTGTTTTTT. This sequence joins TRBV30 and TRBJ1-4; a possible D gene is TRBD1 (5 bases). V lost 1 base and J 7 bases, leaving 10 bases between the germline ends. CDR3 length: 13 residues. Germline V CDR1 and CDR2: GTSNPN, SVGIG (reference sequence).

This sequence joins TRBV5-1 and TRBJ2-2; D is uncertain. Between the trimmed V and J ends, which lost 0 bases and 1 base, there was a span of 10 bases. The length of the CDR3 is 16 residues. Per the germline V gene, CDR1 is SGHRS and CDR2 is YFSETQ. This chain's CDR3 is CASSLAPTKNTGELFF. The CDR3, as DNA: TGCGCCAGCAGCTTGGCCCCAACTAAGAACACCGGGGAGCTGTTTTTT. Together with reference TRBV5-1 and TRBJ2-2, the CDR3 gives the full variable domain: KAGVTQTPRYLIKTRGQQVTLSCSPISGHRSVSWYQQTPGQGLQFLFEYFSETQRNKGNFPGRFSGRQFSNSRSEMNVSTLELGDSALYLCASSLAPTKNTGELFFGEGSRLTVL.

V and J are TRBV30 and TRBJ1-2; 7 positions match TRBD1. CDR1 GTSNPN and CDR2 SVGIG come from the germline V gene (reference sequence). V gave up 6 bases and J gave up 4 bases; unmatched junction bases: 11. The CDR3 spans 14 residues. CDR3 nucleotides: TGTGCCTGCCCACATCAGGGGGGCTTCTATGGCTACACCTTC. Its protein is CACPHQGGFYGYTF.

In the case of this clone: The identical CDR3 is also encoded by other nucleotide sequences in the sample. This chain links TRBV5-4 with TRBJ1-2, with 7 bases matching TRBD1. After removal of 0 bases from V and 4 bases from J, the junction contained 3 bases not matched to a gene. The CDR3 covers 14 residues. From germline, CDR1 is SGHNT and CDR2 YYREEE (reference sequence). The CDR3, as DNA: TGTGCCAGCAGCTTGGGGGGACAGCTCTATGGCTACACCTTC. As protein: CASSLGGQLYGYTF.

The V gene is TRBV11-2, the J gene TRBJ2-7, with D perhaps TRBD2 (6 bases). Germline CDR1 is SGHAT and CDR2 is FQNNGV. The CDR3 has 10 residues. V was cut by 8 bases and J by 7 bases, with 9 bases left in between. The CDR3 reads CASGDWEQYF. CDR3 nucleotides: TGTGCCAGCGGGGACTGGGAGCAGTACTTC.

A few counts support this clone. This rearrangement joins TRBV4-1 to TRBJ2-5, with D perhaps TRBD1 or TRBD2 (5 bases each). The germline gives CDR1 MGHRA, CDR2 YSYEKL. This CDR3 is built from 13 residues. Trimming cost V 4 bases and J 5 bases, with 11 bases left between them. CDR3 region: CASSLGARETQYF. The CDR3 DNA reads TGCGCCAGCAGCCTCGGGGCGCGGGAGACCCAGTACTTC.

The sample holds a few counts of this clone. The gene calls are TRBV10-3 and TRBJ2-1, with 12 bases fitting TRBD2. The CDR3 length is 15 residues. Germline V lookup: CDR1 ENHRY, CDR2 SYGVKD. J lost 5 bases, V lost 6 bases, and 5 bases had no gene match. The CDR3 region has the DNA TGTGCCATCAGCGGGACTAGCGGGCGCAACAATGAGCAGTTCTTC. It translates to CAISGTSGRNNEQFF.

This chain joins TRBV6-1 and TRBJ1-4; D unresolved. The CDR3 sequence is 15 residues long. Germline CDR1 MNHNS, CDR2 SASEGT. V lost 7 bases, J lost 3 bases, and 15 bases lay in between. CDR3 DNA sequence: TGTGCCAGCACCAGCCGAAGGGTCTCTAATGAAAAACTGTTTTTT. This encodes CASTSRRVSNEKLFF.

This clone was observed a few times. V usage is TRBV6-5 and J usage is TRBJ2-7, with a possible D match to TRBD2 (5 bases). Per germline, CDR1 MNHEY and CDR2 SVGAGI. Trimming pared 4 bases from V and 3 bases from J, leaving 13 bases between. The CDR3 is 14 residues long. For the CDR3, the DNA is TGTGCCAGCAGTTTAAGCGTCCGGGGCTACGAGCAGTACTTC. Its translation: CASSLSVRGYEQYF.

V gene TRBV7-9 combines with J gene TRBJ1-6; 10 nucleotides line up with TRBD1. J was trimmed by 8 bases and V by 6 bases; bases with no gene match: 10. The CDR3 is 16 residues long. The germline gives CDR1 SEHNR, CDR2 FQNEAQ (reference sequence). The CDR3 DNA follows: TGTGCCAGCAGACTAGCCGGGACAGGGGTATATTCACCCCTCCACTTT. Residues: CASRLAGTGVYSPLHF.

The rearrangement joins TRBV29-1 to TRBJ1-2, with D perhaps matching TRBD1 (5 bases). Germline assignment: CDR1 SQVTM and CDR2 ANQGSEA. The CDR3 sequence is 12 residues long. The V end was cut by 2 bases, the J end by 6 bases, with 10 bases between. The DNA of the CDR3 is TGCAGCGTTGAACTCAGGGACCATGGCTACACCTTC. Amino acids: CSVELRDHGYTF.

V and J are TRBV5-1 and TRBJ1-2; possibly TRBD1 for D (5 bases). CDR3 size: 14 residues. Germline loops: CDR1 SGHRS, CDR2 YFSETQ. V lost 4 bases and J 1 base, leaving 11 bases between the germline ends. The CDR3 protein is CASSPDSLNYGYTF. DNA of the CDR3: TGCGCCAGCAGCCCAGACAGCCTTAACTATGGCTACACCTTC.

This clone came up a few times. The genes are TRBV29-1 and TRBJ2-3, with D hard to call. The CDR3 runs 12 residues. Trimming cost V 8 bases and J 7 bases, with 16 bases left between them. The germline V gene encodes CDR1 SQVTM and CDR2 ANQGSEA. CDR3 in amino acids: CSFNTGPNTQYF. The DNA for the CDR3 is TGCAGCTTTAACACCGGGCCGAATACGCAGTATTTT.

The chain links TRBV5-1 to TRBJ2-7; D is unclear. Germline V gene sequence: CDR1 SGHRS, CDR2 YFSETQ. With 0 bases removed from V and 1 base from J, the gap between germline ends came to 8 bases. This CDR3 contains 14 residues. The CDR3 reads CASSLDNWSYEQYF. In DNA form, the CDR3 reads TGCGCCAGCAGCTTGGATAATTGGTCCTACGAGCAGTACTTC.

The count of this clone is one. V is TRBV25-1 and J is TRBJ1-3; D ambiguous. The germline V and J ends were trimmed by 6 bases and 0 bases, with 15 bases remaining between them. CDR1 and CDR2 (germline): MGHDK, SYGVNS. This CDR3 contains 16 residues. The CDR3 DNA follows: TGTGCCAGCAGCCAAACAACCGTTCTCTCTGGAAACACCATATATTTT. It is translated as CASSQTTVLSGNTIYF.

CDR3 sequence: CASSRGFNYGYTF. Written as DNA, the CDR3 is TGCGCCAGCAGCCGCGGTTTCAACTATGGCTACACCTTC. This chain uses TRBV4-1 with TRBJ1-2; D remains ambiguous. Trimming took off 4 bases at V and 2 bases at J, with 8 bases between the two ends. Germline values: CDR1 MGHRA, CDR2 YSYEKL. The CDR3 totals 13 residues.

The rearrangement links TRBV5-4 to TRBJ1-2; 7 bases align to TRBD1. V lost 5 bases and J lost 6; bases outside the gene matches: 13. The CDR3 spans 15 residues. Germline V gene lookup returns CDR1 SGHNT and CDR2 YYREEE (reference sequence). This chain's CDR3 is CASSRGTAGENGYTF. CDR3 nucleotides: TGTGCCAGCAGTCGCGGGACAGCCGGGGAAAATGGCTACACCTTC.

This chain links TRBV5-6 with TRBJ2-7; 7 nucleotides agree with TRBD1. The V and J ends lost 1 base and 4 bases, in that order; junction bases with no gene match: 5. The CDR3 has 14 residues. In germline, CDR1 is SGHDT, CDR2 YYEEEE. Here the CDR3 DNA reads TGTGCCAGCAGCTTGTTGGGACAGTTATACGAGCAGTACTTC. The encoded protein is CASSLLGQLYEQYF.

This clone was found a few times. This chain uses TRBV9 with TRBJ1-2; D is perhaps TRBD1 (5 bases). V was shortened by 0 bases and J by 5 bases, with 11 bases between the two germline ends. CDR3 length: 14 amino acids. In germline, CDR1 is SGDLS, CDR2 YYNGEE. This CDR3 is CASSVAPGTYGYTF. CDR3 DNA sequence: TGTGCCAGCAGCGTAGCTCCAGGGACGTATGGCTACACCTTC.

The sample holds a few counts of this clone. Germline is not matched at one junction end, which may reflect a read error. The rearrangement links TRBV5-1 to TRBJ2-1; no reliable D call. In germline, CDR1 is SGHRS, CDR2 YFSETQ. CDR3 length equals 11 residues. The CDR3 here is CASSSHNEQFF. The CDR3 nucleotides are TGCGCCAGCAGCTCCCACAATGAGCAGTTCTTC.